This TCR beta chain was observed in a study of T cells in Graves' hyperthyroidism and ophthalmopathy. RNA transcripts gave rise to amplified TCR beta CDR3 regions. With the HTBI primer set, the TCR CDR3 went through a first round of RT-PCR. TCRdb re-called the multiplex PCR reads with MiXCR, one entry per CDR3 protein. This table has 610,000 or so distinct CDR3 sequences, approximately 44% appearing once. The CDR3 has 14 residues. J was trimmed by 9 bases and V by 2 bases; bases with no gene match: 7. Germline CDR1 SGHVS, CDR2 FQNEAQ. At least ten counts were recorded for this clonotype. Its antigen is still unknown. Whole-study results and caveats: Before onset, by a median of approximately 5.9 months, the model predicted ophthalmopathy. Most thyroid clonotypes with frequency above 0.001 were detected in blood.

Sequences were obtained from peripheral blood or thyroid tissue (not recorded which). The sequence derives from a woman aged 18-29 years with Graves' hyperthyroidism. The V and J genes are TRBV7-8 and TRBJ2-7; 10 nucleotides match TRBD2. CDR3 protein: CASSLLAGVDGQYF. CDR3 coding DNA: TGTGCCAGCAGCTTACTAGCGGGAGTTGACGGGCAGTACTTC.